These T cell receptor beta chains were read from a single sample in a study of blood T cells in healthy people across ages. Each CDR3 protein is one row after TCRdb ran MiXCR on the 5' RACE reads. The table has about 1.5 million distinct CDR3 sequences, roughly 43% seen once; the top ten hold 4%. The source material was blood. All receptors derive from a woman aged 18 to 35 in good health. Both conserved end residues are part of each CDR3. The order of the fields is CDR3 length, V gene, clone size, D gene, J gene, CDR3 DNA, CDR3 protein. The D gene is left open where the match is weak. Rows give clone size only sometimes, using once, few, many, or a class for an expanded clone.

length: 17
V: TRBV4-1
size: few
D: .
J: TRBJ2-1
DNA: TGCGCCAGCAGCCAAGGACGGGGGGCGGGTTCCTACAATGAGCAGTTCTTC
CDR3: CASSQGRGAGSYNEQFF

length: 16
V: TRBV27
size: few
D: .
J: TRBJ2-2
DNA: TGTGCCAGCAGTTTAGGGCGGGGGCCCTACACCGGGGAGCTGTTTTTT
CDR3: CASSLGRGPYTGELFF

length: 16
V: TRBV6-5
size: few
D: .
J: TRBJ2-3
DNA: TGTGCCAGCAGTACCTATACAGGCACCCGCACAGATACGCAGTATTTT
CDR3: CASSTYTGTRTDTQYF

length: 14
V: TRBV7-2
size: .
D: .
J: TRBJ1-1
DNA: TGTGCCAGCAGCTTAAACCCCTTGAACACTGAAGCTTTCTTT
CDR3: CASSLNPLNTEAFF

length: 14
V: TRBV6-2/TRBV6-3
size: few
D: .
J: TRBJ2-3
DNA: TGTGCCAGCAGTTACTCGAAGGAGGGAGATACGCAGTATTTT
CDR3: CASSYSKEGDTQYF

length: 14
V: TRBV6-2/TRBV6-3
size: once
D: .
J: TRBJ2-3
DNA: TGTGCCAGCAGTGACTCTGGGGTGGCAGATACGCAGTATTTT
CDR3: CASSDSGVADTQYF

length: 15
V: TRBV4-1
size: .
D: .
J: TRBJ1-1
DNA: TGCGCCAGCAGACGACTCGGGGGCTCCCACACTGAAGCTTTCTTT
CDR3: CASRRLGGSHTEAFF

length: 16
V: TRBV9
size: .
D: .
J: TRBJ2-5
DNA: TGTGCCAGCAGCGTAGGCCAGCAGACTAGCCAAGAGACCCAGTACTTC
CDR3: CASSVGQQTSQETQYF

length: 16
V: TRBV28
size: .
D: .
J: TRBJ2-7
DNA: TGTGCCAGCAGTTTCCCTATGGGGCAGGGTTCCTACGAGCAGTACTTC
CDR3: CASSFPMGQGSYEQYF

length: 15
V: TRBV20-1
size: .
D: .
J: TRBJ1-1
DNA: TGCAGTGCTAGAGATGTCAGGAGGGGAAACACTGAAGCTTTCTTT
CDR3: CSARDVRRGNTEAFF

length: 14
V: TRBV12-3/TRBV12-4
size: once
D: .
J: TRBJ2-1
DNA: TGTGCCAGCAGTTTAGGGGTACAGCAAAATGAGCAGTTCTTC
CDR3: CASSLGVQQNEQFF

length: 13
V: TRBV9
size: .
D: .
J: TRBJ1-5
DNA: TGTGCCAGCAGCTCGACGGACGGCCATCCCCAGCATTTT
CDR3: CASSSTDGHPQHF

length: 15
V: TRBV30
size: .
D: TRBD1
J: TRBJ1-1
DNA: TGTGCCTGGAGTCCACGACAGGGGGCATGGGCTGAAGCTTTCTTT
CDR3: CAWSPRQGAWAEAFF

length: 16
V: TRBV20-1
size: once
D: .
J: TRBJ1-5
DNA: TGCAGTGCTAGGGTTCCGGTGGGCGGGAGCAATCAGCCCCAGCATTTT
CDR3: CSARVPVGGSNQPQHF

length: 17
V: TRBV11-2
size: few
D: TRBD1
J: TRBJ2-4
DNA: TGTGCCAGCAGCGGGAACAGGGGCCCAAAGGCCAAAAACATTCAGTACTTC
CDR3: CASSGNRGPKAKNIQYF

length: 13
V: TRBV20-1
size: many
D: TRBD1
J: TRBJ1-5
DNA: TGCAGTGCTAGGACAGGGAACAATCAGCCCCAGCATTTT
CDR3: CSARTGNNQPQHF

length: 16
V: TRBV30
size: .
D: .
J: TRBJ2-6
DNA: TGTGCCTGGAGTGTAACTACGCGCTCTGGGGCCAACGTCCTGACTTTC
CDR3: CAWSVTTRSGANVLTF

length: 15
V: TRBV28
size: .
D: .
J: TRBJ1-5
DNA: TGTGCCAGCGTCCCTCTCCCATATAGCAATCAGCCCCAGCATTTT
CDR3: CASVPLPYSNQPQHF

length: 13
V: TRBV20-1
size: few
D: TRBD2
J: TRBJ2-1
DNA: TGCAGTGCTCGGGGGAGGGCGCGCAATGAGCAGTTCTTC
CDR3: CSARGRARNEQFF

length: 15
V: TRBV6-5
size: .
D: TRBD1
J: TRBJ2-3
DNA: TGTGCCAGCAGAGGGGACAGGGGAGGGGCAGATACGCAGTATTTT
CDR3: CASRGDRGGADTQYF

length: 14
V: TRBV20-1
size: .
D: TRBD1
J: TRBJ1-5
DNA: TGCAGTGCCAGACACAGGGGTACCAATCAGCCCCAGCATTTT
CDR3: CSARHRGTNQPQHF

length: 11
V: TRBV4-1
size: few
D: .
J: TRBJ2-7
DNA: TGCGCCAGAACAGGTTCCTACGAGCAGTACTTC
CDR3: CARTGSYEQYF